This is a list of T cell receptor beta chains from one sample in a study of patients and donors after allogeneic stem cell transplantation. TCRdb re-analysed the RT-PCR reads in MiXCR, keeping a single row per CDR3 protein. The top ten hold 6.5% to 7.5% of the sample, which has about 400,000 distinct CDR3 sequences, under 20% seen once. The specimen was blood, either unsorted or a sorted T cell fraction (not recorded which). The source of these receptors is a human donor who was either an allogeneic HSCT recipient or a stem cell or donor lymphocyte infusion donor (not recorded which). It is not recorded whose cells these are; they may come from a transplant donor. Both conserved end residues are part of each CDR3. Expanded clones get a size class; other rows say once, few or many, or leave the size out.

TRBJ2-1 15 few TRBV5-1 CASSLTGASYNEQFF
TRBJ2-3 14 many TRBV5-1 CASSLGGSTDTQYF
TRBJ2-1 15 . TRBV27 CASSLGLAGFNEQFF
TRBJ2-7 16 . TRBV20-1 CKPATGGRDRLYEQYF
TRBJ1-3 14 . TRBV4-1 CASSQLWTENTIYF
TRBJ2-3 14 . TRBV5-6 CASSFRQATDTQYF
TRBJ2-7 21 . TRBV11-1 CASSLEGSDRGPGRTYYEQYF
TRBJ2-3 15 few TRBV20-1 CSAGAGTTSTDTQYF
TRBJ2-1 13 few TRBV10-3 CAIKGRDYNEQFF
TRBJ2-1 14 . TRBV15 CATSRLVGSNEQFF
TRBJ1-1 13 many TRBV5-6 CASSATGYTEAFF
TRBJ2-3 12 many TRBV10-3 CAISAETDTQYF
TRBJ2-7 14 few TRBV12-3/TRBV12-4 CASSSRTGGAEQYF
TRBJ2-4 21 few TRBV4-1 CASSQGPQRGFPPSAKNIQYF
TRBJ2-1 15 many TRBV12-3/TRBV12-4 CASTLGRPSYNEQFF
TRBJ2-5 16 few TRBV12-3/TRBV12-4 CASSLPGLTVQETQYF
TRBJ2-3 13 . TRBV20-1 CSALLSGVGTQYF
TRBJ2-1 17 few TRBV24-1 CATSALGDRGQFREQFF
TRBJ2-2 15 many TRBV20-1 CSARGTSKSTGELFF
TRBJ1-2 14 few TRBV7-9 CASTLGPGNYGYTF
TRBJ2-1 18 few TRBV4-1 CASSQARWGTGSYNEQFF
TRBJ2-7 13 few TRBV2 CASTQSFGGEQYF
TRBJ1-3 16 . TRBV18 CASSPPVFSRGNTIYF
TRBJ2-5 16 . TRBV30 CAWGATSGRAWETQYF
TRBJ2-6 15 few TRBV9 CASSVDGNGANVLTF
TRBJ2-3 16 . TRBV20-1 CSARVSGGLRTDTQYF
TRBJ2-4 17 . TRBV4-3 CASSQSGGYSAKNIQYF
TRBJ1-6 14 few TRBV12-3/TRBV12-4 CASRSGQRPSPLHF
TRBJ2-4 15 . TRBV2 CAAWGAELAKNIQYF
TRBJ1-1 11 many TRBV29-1 CSVPGQLEAFF
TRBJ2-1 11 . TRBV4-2 CASSQMGGWFF
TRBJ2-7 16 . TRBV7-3 CASSLTGQGSLYEQYF
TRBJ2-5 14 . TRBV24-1 CATSPQDRVETQYF
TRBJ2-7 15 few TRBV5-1 CASSRGDGGPYEQYF
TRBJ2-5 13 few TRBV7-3 CASSSPDSQTQYF
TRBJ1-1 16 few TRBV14 CASSQLHGLGNTEAFF
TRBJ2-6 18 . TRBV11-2 CASSLFVRVLSGANVLTF
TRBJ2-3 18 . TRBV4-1 CASSQVPAGGPLTDTQYF
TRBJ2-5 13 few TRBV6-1 CASSRWTRETQYF
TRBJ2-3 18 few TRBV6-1 CASSIIQGPFQHTDTQYF
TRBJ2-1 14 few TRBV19 CASETGGSYDEQFF
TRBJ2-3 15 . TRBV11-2 CASSFPGLGVDTQYF
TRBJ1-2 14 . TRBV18 CASSPRTGAYGYTF
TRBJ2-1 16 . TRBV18 CASSPPRERRNNEQFF
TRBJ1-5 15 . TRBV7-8 CASSPGGERNQPQHF
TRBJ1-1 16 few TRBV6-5 CASSYSTDWANTEAFF
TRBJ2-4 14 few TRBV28 CASSLLPGGNIQYF
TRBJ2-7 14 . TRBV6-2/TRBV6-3 CASRPKGTVYEQYF
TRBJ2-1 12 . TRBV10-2 CASRISGNEQFF
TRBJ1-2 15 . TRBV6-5 CASSYSAGFNYGYTF
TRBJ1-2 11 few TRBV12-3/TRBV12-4 CASSFVGGYTF
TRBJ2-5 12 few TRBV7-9 CASSLGQPPVYF
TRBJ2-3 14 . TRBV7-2 CASSFGGMADTQYF
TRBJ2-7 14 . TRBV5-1 CASSSGGQTYEQYF